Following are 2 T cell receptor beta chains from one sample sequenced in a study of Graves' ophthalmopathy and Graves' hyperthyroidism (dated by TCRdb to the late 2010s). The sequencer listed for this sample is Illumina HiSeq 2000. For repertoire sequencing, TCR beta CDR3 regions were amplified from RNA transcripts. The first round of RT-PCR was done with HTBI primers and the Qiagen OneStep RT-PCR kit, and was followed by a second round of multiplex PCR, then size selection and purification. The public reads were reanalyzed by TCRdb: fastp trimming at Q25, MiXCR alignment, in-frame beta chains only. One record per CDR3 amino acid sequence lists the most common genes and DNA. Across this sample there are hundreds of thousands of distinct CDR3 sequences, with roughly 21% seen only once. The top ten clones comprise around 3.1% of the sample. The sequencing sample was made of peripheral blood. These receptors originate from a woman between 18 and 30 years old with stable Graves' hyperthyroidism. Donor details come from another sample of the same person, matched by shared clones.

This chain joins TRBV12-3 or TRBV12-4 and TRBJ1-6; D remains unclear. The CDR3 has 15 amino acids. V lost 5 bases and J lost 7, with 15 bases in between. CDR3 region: CASSRTLGINSPLHF. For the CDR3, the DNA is TGTGCCAGCAGTCGGACCCTGGGCATCAATTCACCCCTCCACTTT.

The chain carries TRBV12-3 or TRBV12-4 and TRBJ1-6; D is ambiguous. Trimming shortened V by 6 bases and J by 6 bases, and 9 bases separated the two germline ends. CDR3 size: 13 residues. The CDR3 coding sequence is TGTGCCAGCAGCTACAGCGTTAATTCACCCCTCCACTTT. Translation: CASSYSVNSPLHF.